These 32 T cell receptor beta chains originate from one sample sequenced in a study of shared T cell receptors in the human thymus. Only in-frame clones appear in the TCRdb table, and some are missing; sequencing was by immunoSEQ multiplex PCR. The sample consists of a few hundred thousand clones, roughly 94% of them appearing once. Sequencing used thymocytes. The receptors shown here come from a human donor.

Here the CDR3 DNA reads TGTGCCAGCTCACGGGACAAATATAGCAATCAGCCCCAGCATTTT. Amino acid sequence: CASSRDKYSNQPQHF. This chain links TRBV18 with TRBJ1-5; a weak D match, TRBD1 (6 bases). This CDR3 region has 15 residues. Germline assignment: CDR1 KGHSH and CDR2 LQKENI. Trimming took 4 bases from V and 0 from J, leaving 10 bases between them.

V gene TRBV6-6 combines with J gene TRBJ2-3; the D gene is possibly TRBD2 (5 bases). V lost 2 bases to trimming and J lost 5 bases, with 11 bases between them. Germline values: CDR1 MNHNY, CDR2 SVGAGI (reference sequence). The CDR3 contains 14 residues. The CDR3 coding sequence is TGTGCCAGCAGTTACCATGGGAGTAAAGATACGCAGTATTTT. Its translation: CASSYHGSKDTQYF.

V gene TRBV5-4 combines with J gene TRBJ2-5; no clear D gene. CDR1 and CDR2 from the germline V gene are SGHNT and YYREEE (reference sequence). Trimming pared 4 bases from V and 5 bases from J, leaving 15 bases between. The CDR3 has 14 residues. This CDR3 reads CASSPELNRETQYF. The CDR3 DNA follows: TGTGCCAGCAGCCCCGAGTTGAACCGGGAGACCCAGTACTTC.

The chain recombines TRBV7-9 with TRBJ2-2, with 9 bases lining up with TRBD2. Germline-derived CDR1 and CDR2 are SEHNR and FQNEAQ (reference sequence). The CDR3 covers 18 residues. With 7 bases clipped from V and 5 bases from J, the junction kept 17 bases outside the gene matches. The CDR3 DNA reads TGTGCCAGCACCGAGGTGGGGGTTCTAGCGGGACAGACCGGGGAGCTGTTTTTT. Residues: CASTEVGVLAGQTGELFF.

This rearrangement joins TRBV5-1 to TRBJ1-3, with no clear D. The CDR3 runs to 15 residues. Germline CDR1 SGHRS, CDR2 YFSETQ. V lost 3 bases to trimming and J lost 4 bases, with 14 bases between them. The CDR3 sequence: CASSSRAAGGNTIYF. The CDR3, as DNA: TGCGCCAGCAGCTCCCGGGCCGCGGGAGGAAACACCATATATTTT.

This sequence joins TRBV10-3 and TRBJ2-1; 11 bases match TRBD1. Per the germline V gene, CDR1 is ENHRY and CDR2 is SYGVKD. The CDR3 extends over 17 amino acids. Trimming took 0 bases from V and 5 from J; bases not matched to a gene: 6. The CDR3 DNA sequence: TGTGCCATCAGTGAGTCTGTAGGGACAGGGGGGGACAATGAGCAGTTCTTC. It specifies CAISESVGTGGDNEQFF.

This clone was observed once. The rearrangement links TRBV11-2 to TRBJ2-4; D is unresolved. The CDR3 has 18 residues. Germline assignment: CDR1 SGHAT and CDR2 FQNNGV. The V and J ends lost 2 bases and 2 bases respectively, with 19 bases between them. This chain's CDR3 is CASSLYRSYPLTKNIQYF. The CDR3 DNA follows: TGTGCCAGCAGCTTATATAGGAGTTACCCTTTAACCAAAAACATTCAGTACTTC.

The rearrangement uses TRBV27 and TRBJ2-1, with 14 bases identical to TRBD2. This CDR3 spans 17 amino acids. CDR1 is MNHEY, CDR2 SMNVEV, per germline (reference sequence). V was clipped by 5 bases and J by 5 bases; unmatched bases: 8. CDR3 DNA sequence: TGTGCCAGCAGTAAGGGGACTAGCGGGAGTATCGACAATGAGCAGTTCTTC. Amino acids: CASSKGTSGSIDNEQFF.

This chain joins TRBV7-2 and TRBJ1-2; no clear D. The CDR3 totals 14 residues. Germline V lookup: CDR1 SGHTA, CDR2 FQGNSA. V was shortened by 5 bases and J by 8 bases, with 18 bases between the two germline ends. The CDR3 loop is CASSLPAGRVGYTF. The DNA of the CDR3 is TGTGCCAGCAGCCTACCCGCCGGTCGAGTAGGCTACACCTTC.

The chain carries TRBV18 and TRBJ2-7, with D uncertain. The CDR3 length is 16 residues. The V end lost 0 bases, the J end lost 3 bases, and 15 bases lay between the germline ends. Germline assignment: CDR1 KGHSH and CDR2 LQKENI. The DNA of the CDR3 is TGTGCCAGCTCACCACCCTTCATGGGGAAAGTCTACGAGCAGTACTTC. It specifies CASSPPFMGKVYEQYF. Drawing the rest from reference TRBV18 and TRBJ2-7, the complete variable domain is NAGVMQNPRHLVRRRGQEARLRCSPMKGHSHVYWYRQLPEEGLKFMVYLQKENIIDESGMPKERFSAEFPKEGPSILRIQQVVRGDSAAYFCASSPPFMGKVYEQYFGPGTRLTVT.

The chain joins TRBV11-2 to TRBJ2-7; a weak D match, TRBD1 (5 bases). V lost 1 base, J lost 5 bases, and 18 bases lay in between. The CDR3 sequence is 16 residues long. CDR1 is SGHAT and CDR2 is FQNNGV in the germline V gene. CDR3 nucleotides: TGTGCCAGCAGCTTAGGTCGGCCAGGGAAAGCCCACGAGCAGTACTTC. Protein: CASSLGRPGKAHEQYF.

This clone was observed a single time. The chain carries TRBV11-2 and TRBJ2-1; 7 bases align to TRBD2. The CDR3 is made up of 15 amino acids. The germline V gene has CDR1 SGHAT and CDR2 FQNNGV. With V trimmed by 1 base and J by 2 bases, 2 bases remained unmatched. The CDR3 coding sequence is TGTGCCAGCAGCTTAGGGGGGAGGGCCTACAATGAGCAGTTCTTC. It is translated as CASSLGGRAYNEQFF.

This chain joins TRBV19 and TRBJ1-1; no firm D call. The CDR3 is 13 amino acids. Germline V gene data show CDR1 as LNHDA and CDR2 as SQIVND (reference sequence). The V end lost 7 bases, the J end lost 0 bases, and 9 bases lay between the germline ends. CDR3 DNA: TGTGCCAGTACGGAGTCGGTGAACACTGAAGCTTTCTTT. Its protein product is CASTESVNTEAFF.

The J gene is TRBJ1-2, the V gene TRBV5-6; D call uncertain. The CDR3 covers 12 residues. Trimming pared 5 bases from V and 5 bases from J, leaving 10 bases between. The germline CDR1 and CDR2 sequences are SGHDT and YYEEEE. DNA for the CDR3: TGTGCCAGCAGTGATTCCTTGTATGGCTACACCTTC. Amino acids: CASSDSLYGYTF.

The chain joins TRBV14 to TRBJ2-1, with 9 bases identical to TRBD1. Germline V gene sequence: CDR1 SGHDN, CDR2 FVKESK. The length of the CDR3 is 14 residues. V trimming: 4 bases; J trimming: 4 bases; junction bases outside the gene matches: 2. The CDR3: CASSLGQGYNEQFF. Written as DNA, the CDR3 is TGTGCCAGCAGCCTCGGACAGGGGTACAATGAGCAGTTCTTC.

The V gene is TRBV21-1, the J gene TRBJ2-7. TRBV21-1 counts as a pseudogene. The CDR3 length is 17 residues. The CDR3 here is CASSKDEGPNADDEQYF. DNA for the CDR3: TGTGCCAGCAGCAAAGATGAGGGACCAAATGCCGACGACGAGCAGTACTTC.

This chain joins TRBV10-3 and TRBJ2-3; 7 bases are shared with TRBD1. Germline CDR1 and CDR2: ENHRY and SYGVKD. V was pared by 11 bases and J by 0 bases, with 8 bases of the junction left unmatched. The length of the CDR3 is 14 residues. CDR3: CAALGDSSTDTQYF. CDR3 DNA: TGTGCCGCACTGGGGGACAGCAGCACAGATACGCAGTATTTT.

This clone was observed once. The rearrangement links TRBV12-5 to TRBJ2-2; possibly TRBD1 or TRBD2 for D (6 bases each). The CDR3 is made up of 13 amino acids. Germline V gives CDR1 LGHNT, CDR2 FRNRAP. Between the trimmed V and J ends, which lost 10 bases and 4 bases, there was a span of 13 bases. CDR3 protein: CAMMEGGTGELFF. The DNA for the CDR3 is TGTGCTATGATGGAGGGGGGCACCGGGGAGCTGTTTTTT. Combining the CDR3 with reference TRBV12-5 and TRBJ2-2 gives the whole variable domain DARVTQTPRHKVTEMGQEVTMRCQPILGHNTVFWYRQTMMQGLELLAYFRNRAPLDDSGMPKDRFSAEMPDATLATLKIQPSEPRDSAVYFCAMMEGGTGELFFGEGSRLTVL.

The V call is TRBV9, the J call TRBJ2-2; D perhaps matches TRBD2 (6 bases). The ends were cut back, 3 bases at V and 5 bases at J, with 20 bases in the middle. The CDR3 has 17 residues. CDR1 SGDLS and CDR2 YYNGEE come from the germline V gene. CDR3 loop: CASSAPLTGAGTGELFF. Here the CDR3 DNA reads TGTGCCAGCAGCGCCCCCTTGACGGGAGCTGGAACCGGGGAGCTGTTTTTT.

The genes are TRBV7-3 and TRBJ2-3; 14 bases match TRBD2. The CDR3 is made up of 17 amino acids. CDR1 and CDR2 (germline): SGHTA, FQGTGA. V dropped 5 bases and J dropped 5; count of bases not matched to a gene: 9. CDR3 coding DNA: TGTGCCAGCAGCCGACTGGGACTAGCGGGAGAAGAAGATACGCAGTATTTT. Its translation is CASSRLGLAGEEDTQYF.

This chain connects TRBV1 to TRBJ1-5. TRBV1 represents a pseudogene. This CDR3 spans 16 amino acids. CDR3 DNA sequence: TGCACCAGCAGCCAAAGTCGGGGGGCGTTGGGTCAGCCCCAGCATTTT. Its protein is CTSSQSRGALGQPQHF.

The chain employs TRBV27 and TRBJ2-2; TRBD1 matches 9 bases. V lost 2 bases to trimming and J lost 1 base; unmatched junction nucleotides: 17. The CDR3 runs to 21 residues. CDR1 is MNHEY and CDR2 is SMNVEV in the germline V gene (reference sequence). The CDR3 sequence is CASSLKVGQGSSLKNTGELFF. The CDR3 DNA is TGTGCCAGCAGTTTAAAGGTGGGACAGGGTTCTTCCCTGAAGAACACCGGGGAGCTGTTTTTT.

The genes are TRBV7-6 and TRBJ2-2; 12 bases are a match to TRBD2. From germline, CDR1 is SGHVS and CDR2 FNYEAQ. This CDR3 comprises 15 residues. V was pared by 6 bases and J by 7 bases, with 6 bases of the junction left unmatched. The CDR3 DNA sequence: TGTGCCAGCAGTAGACTAGCGGGAGACATCGGGGAGCTGTTTTTT. Protein sequence: CASSRLAGDIGELFF.

The rearrangement joins TRBV27 to TRBJ2-3; D gene unclear. The germline V gene encodes CDR1 MNHEY and CDR2 SMNVEV (reference sequence). This CDR3 has 10 amino acids. Deletions cut 11 bases from V and 3 bases from J, with 6 bases between. The CDR3 spells CAVQTDTQYF. As DNA, the CDR3 is TGTGCCGTTCAAACAGATACGCAGTATTTT.

The chain recombines TRBV4-1 with TRBJ2-1, with TRBD2 matching 15 bases. Unmatched junction bases numbered 6, after V lost 0 bases and J lost 0 bases. CDR1 and CDR2 from the germline V gene are MGHRA and YSYEKL. The CDR3 length is 20 residues. The CDR3 DNA is TGCGCCAGCAGCCAAGATATGGGACTAGCGGGAGGCCTCTCCTACAATGAGCAGTTCTTC. Protein sequence: CASSQDMGLAGGLSYNEQFF.

The chain carries TRBV15 and TRBJ2-3; 8 nucleotides line up with TRBD2. Per the germline V gene, CDR1 is LNHNV and CDR2 is YYDKDF (reference sequence). The ends lost 1 base at V and 4 bases at J; junction bases unmatched: 7. The CDR3 covers 16 residues. DNA for the CDR3: TGTGCCACCAGCAGAGCGGGCGGGAGGTCGCCAGATACGCAGTATTTT. Protein product: CATSRAGGRSPDTQYF.

The V call is TRBV27, the J call TRBJ1-2, with TRBD1 matching 9 bases. CDR1 and CDR2 from the germline V gene are MNHEY and SMNVEV (reference sequence). With 6 bases clipped from V and 3 bases from J, the junction kept 8 bases outside the gene matches. The CDR3 sequence is 15 residues long. The CDR3 here is CASSGRQGEDYGYTF. CDR3 DNA: TGTGCCAGCAGCGGTCGACAGGGGGAGGACTATGGCTACACCTTC.

This chain joins TRBV4-2 and TRBJ2-1; a weak D match, TRBD2 (5 bases). This CDR3 comprises 17 residues. Trimming took 0 bases from V and 1 from J, leaving 13 bases between them. The germline CDR1 and CDR2 sequences are LGHNA and YNFKEQ. The CDR3 coding sequence is TGTGCCAGCAGCCAAGATCTTTGGAGGCAGTCCTACAATGAGCAGTTCTTC. Amino acid sequence: CASSQDLWRQSYNEQFF.

The chain has TRBV21-1 and TRBJ2-7; TRBD1 is the table's D call and was not checked against the DNA. TRBV21-1 is reported as a pseudogene. The CDR3 extends over 13 amino acids. The CDR3 DNA sequence: TGTGCCAGCGGAAATACAGGGACCTACGAGCAGTACTTC. This sequence encodes CASGNTGTYEQYF.

This sequence joins TRBV6-5 and TRBJ1-4; D is undetermined. Germline CDR1 and CDR2: MNHEY and SVGAGI. The V gene lost 6 bases and the J gene lost 10 bases, with 15 bases spanning the gap. The CDR3 totals 13 residues. CDR3 sequence (DNA): TGTGCCAGCAGCCAAGTTCCAAGTGGAAAACTGTTTTTT. Protein product: CASSQVPSGKLFF.

The chain has TRBV10-3 and TRBJ1-5, with 10 bases lining up with TRBD1. Germline V lookup: CDR1 ENHRY, CDR2 SYGVKD. The CDR3 has 16 residues. Trimming removed 10 bases from V and 0 bases from J; junction bases left unmatched: 9. The DNA of the CDR3 is TGTGCCACAAACCCGACAGGGGGCTATAGCAATCAGCCCCAGCATTTT. Translating it yields CATNPTGGYSNQPQHF.

V gene TRBV7-4 combines with J gene TRBJ1-1; D gene ambiguous. The CDR3 loop spans 17 amino acids. Trimming shortened V by 4 bases and J by 0 bases, and 18 bases separated the two germline ends. CDR1 is SGHVT, CDR2 SQSDAQ, per germline. CDR3 nucleotides: TGTGCCAGCAGCTCTACCTCCCTGGCACCTATGAACACTGAAGCTTTCTTT. The encoded protein is CASSSTSLAPMNTEAFF.